This T cell receptor (beta chain) was retrieved from a study of cytomegalovirus exposure and HLA in healthy donors. Notes on the study in general: Other equally common chains were less clonally expanded than HLA-associated TCR beta chains, a later analysis showed. Rarity characterized most TCR sequences, yet some public TCRs appeared in many donors.

The PCR employed 60 Vbeta primers together with 13 Jbeta primers. Method: immunoSEQ multiplex PCR; TCRdb's copy keeps in-frame clones and lacks some. The top ten clones hold 1.5% to 2% of a sample with 250,000 to 300,000 clones, around 90% of them seen once. This CDR3 is 16 amino acids long. CDR1 and CDR2 (germline): SGHDN, FVKESK. V gave up 4 bases and J gave up 5 bases, with 18 bases separating them. This clone was seen a few times. Its antigen is undetermined. Sequencing input: PBMCs. The sequence was obtained from a girl under 10 years old in good health and CMV-seronegative. The V and J genes are TRBV14 and TRBJ2-1, with D possibly TRBD2 on 6 matching bases. CDR3 bases: TGTGCCAGCAGCCCAGCCGGGACTGTAATTAACAATGAGCAGTTCTTC. Translating it yields CASSPAGTVINNEQFF.